Listed below are T cell receptor beta chains from one sample, sequenced in a study of tumor T cells in aggressive B-cell lymphoma. Data came from immunoSEQ multiplex PCR; TCRdb stores just in-frame clones and leaves some out. The sample contains some 9,500 clones, roughly 85% of which appear only once. The sequencing input was tumor tissue. These receptors all come from an adult with diffuse large B cell lymphoma. CDR3s include the opening cysteine and the closing phenylalanine or tryptophan. D genes are given only for firm matches. Some rows have no size entry. The others give once, few or many, or a class for an expanded clone.

CDR3nt: TGTGCCAGCAGATACATACAGGGAACAGATACGCAGTATTTT; CDR3aa: CASRYIQGTDTQYF; d_gene: -; j_gene: TRBJ2-3; abundance: few; v_gene: TRBV2
CDR3nt: TGTGCCAGCTCAGGGCGAGGGGGCGAGCAGTACTTC; CDR3aa: CASSGRGGEQYF; d_gene: -; j_gene: TRBJ2-7; abundance: -; v_gene: TRBV18
CDR3nt: TGTGCCAGCAGCCAAGGGACAGGGGGAACCGAGCAGTACTTC; CDR3aa: CASSQGTGGTEQYF; d_gene: TRBD1; j_gene: TRBJ2-7; abundance: -; v_gene: TRBV7-9
CDR3nt: TGTGCCAGTAGTATTAGTAGCGGGTGGGAGCAGTTCTTC; CDR3aa: CASSISSGWEQFF; d_gene: TRBD2; j_gene: TRBJ2-1; abundance: -; v_gene: TRBV19
CDR3nt: TGTGCCAGCAGCACTCCGGGGGGCTGGACCGGGGAGCTGTTTTTT; CDR3aa: CASSTPGGWTGELFF; d_gene: -; j_gene: TRBJ2-2; abundance: once; v_gene: TRBV27
CDR3nt: TGTGCCAGTAGGAACCCGGGATCCTGGAATCAGCCCCAGCATTTT; CDR3aa: CASRNPGSWNQPQHF; d_gene: -; j_gene: TRBJ1-5; abundance: -; v_gene: TRBV19
CDR3nt: TGTGCCAGCAGCTCCGGGACCCTGGAGGGGAATGAGCAGTTCTTC; CDR3aa: CASSSGTLEGNEQFF; d_gene: -; j_gene: TRBJ2-1; abundance: -; v_gene: TRBV5-8
CDR3nt: TGTGCCAGCAGTTCCTGGACAGGGGAGGGATATGGCTACACCTTC; CDR3aa: CASSSWTGEGYGYTF; d_gene: TRBD1; j_gene: TRBJ1-2; abundance: -; v_gene: TRBV27
CDR3nt: TGTGCCAGTAGTATCGCGGCAGGGGAGACTGAAGCTTTCTTT; CDR3aa: CASSIAAGETEAFF; d_gene: -; j_gene: TRBJ1-1; abundance: -; v_gene: TRBV19
CDR3nt: TGCAGCGTTGGAGGACAGGGTAAACACGAGCAGTACTTC; CDR3aa: CSVGGQGKHEQYF; d_gene: TRBD1; j_gene: TRBJ2-7; abundance: -; v_gene: TRBV29-1
CDR3nt: TGTGCCAGCAGCCTCGTAGGGGAAGGGATTTCCTATGGCTACACCTTC; CDR3aa: CASSLVGEGISYGYTF; d_gene: -; j_gene: TRBJ1-2; abundance: -; v_gene: TRBV9
CDR3nt: TGTGCCAGCAGTGCCAACATGAACACTGAAGCTTTCTTT; CDR3aa: CASSANMNTEAFF; d_gene: -; j_gene: TRBJ1-1; abundance: few; v_gene: TRBV6-4
CDR3nt: TGTGCCACCAGCAGAGACTACAGGGGAACGAATGGCTACACCTTC; CDR3aa: CATSRDYRGTNGYTF; d_gene: TRBD1; j_gene: TRBJ1-2; abundance: -; v_gene: TRBV15
CDR3nt: TGTGCCAGTTCCGACTACTACTACGAGCAGTACTTC; CDR3aa: CASSDYYYEQYF; d_gene: -; j_gene: TRBJ2-7; abundance: -; v_gene: TRBV19
CDR3nt: TGCGCCAGCAGCCAGATAGCTGGAAGCTCCTACGAGCAGTACTTC; CDR3aa: CASSQIAGSSYEQYF; d_gene: -; j_gene: TRBJ2-7; abundance: few; v_gene: TRBV4-1
CDR3nt: TGCGCCAGCAGCCAAGATCCGGTGCCTGGAAACACCATATATTTT; CDR3aa: CASSQDPVPGNTIYF; d_gene: -; j_gene: TRBJ1-3; abundance: -; v_gene: TRBV4-3
CDR3nt: TGCGCCAGCAGCTTGGAGCGGACAGGGGGCTTTTCCCTCTACAATGAGCAGTTCTTC; CDR3aa: CASSLERTGGFSLYNEQFF; d_gene: TRBD1; j_gene: TRBJ2-1; abundance: -; v_gene: TRBV5-1
CDR3nt: TGTGCCAGTAGACCCGTGGGGACAAGTACCCCGTACGAGCAGTACTTC; CDR3aa: CASRPVGTSTPYEQYF; d_gene: -; j_gene: TRBJ2-7; abundance: -; v_gene: TRBV19
CDR3nt: TGCGCCAGCGGAATAGACAGGAACTATGGCTACACCTTC; CDR3aa: CASGIDRNYGYTF; d_gene: -; j_gene: TRBJ1-2; abundance: -; v_gene: TRBV5-1
CDR3nt: TGTGCCAGCAGCACCACCCCTGGGGCTGCGAGGGAGCAGTACTTC; CDR3aa: CASSTTPGAAREQYF; d_gene: -; j_gene: TRBJ2-7; abundance: -; v_gene: TRBV9
CDR3nt: TGTGCCAGCAGTGAAGCGCTGCAGACTGAAGCTTTCTTT; CDR3aa: CASSEALQTEAFF; d_gene: -; j_gene: TRBJ1-1; abundance: -; v_gene: TRBV2
CDR3nt: TGCAGCGCCCCCTTCGAGCAGTACTTC; CDR3aa: CSAPFEQYF; d_gene: -; j_gene: TRBJ2-7; abundance: -; v_gene: TRBV29-1
CDR3nt: TGTGCCAGCAGCCAAACGGGATACCAAGAGACCCAGTACTTC; CDR3aa: CASSQTGYQETQYF; d_gene: -; j_gene: TRBJ2-5; abundance: -; v_gene: TRBV7-9
CDR3nt: TGTGCCAGCAGCCTTCAAGCCGGGACAGCTAGTGAAAAACTGTTTTTT; CDR3aa: CASSLQAGTASEKLFF; d_gene: TRBD1; j_gene: TRBJ1-4; abundance: -; v_gene: TRBV7-2
CDR3nt: TGTGCCAGCAGTAATAGCGGGAGGGCCTTTTCAGATACGCAGTATTTT; CDR3aa: CASSNSGRAFSDTQYF; d_gene: TRBD2; j_gene: TRBJ2-3; abundance: once; v_gene: TRBV7-9
CDR3nt: TGTGCCAGCAGCTTAGCGGCAGGATGGCAGTTCTTC; CDR3aa: CASSLAAGWQFF; d_gene: -; j_gene: TRBJ2-1; abundance: -; v_gene: TRBV11-2
CDR3nt: TGTGCCAGCTCAAAGGATCAGGACACTGAAGCTTTCTTT; CDR3aa: CASSKDQDTEAFF; d_gene: -; j_gene: TRBJ1-1; abundance: -; v_gene: TRBV18
CDR3nt: TGTGCCAGCAGCCGGACACAAGCTAACTATGGCTACACCTTC; CDR3aa: CASSRTQANYGYTF; d_gene: -; j_gene: TRBJ1-2; abundance: -; v_gene: TRBV2